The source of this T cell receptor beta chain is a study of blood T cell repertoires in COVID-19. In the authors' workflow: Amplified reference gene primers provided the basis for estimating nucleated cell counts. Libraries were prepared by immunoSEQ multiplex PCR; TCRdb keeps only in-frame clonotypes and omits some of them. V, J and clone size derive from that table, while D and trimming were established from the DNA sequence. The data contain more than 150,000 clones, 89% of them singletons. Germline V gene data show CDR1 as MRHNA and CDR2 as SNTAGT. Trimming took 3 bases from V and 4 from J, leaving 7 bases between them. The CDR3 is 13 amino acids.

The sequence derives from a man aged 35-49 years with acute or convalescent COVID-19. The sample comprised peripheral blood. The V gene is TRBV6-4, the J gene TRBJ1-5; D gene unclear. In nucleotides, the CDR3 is TGTGCCAGCAGTGAGTCGGGGAATCAGCCCCAGCATTTT. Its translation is CASSESGNQPQHF.